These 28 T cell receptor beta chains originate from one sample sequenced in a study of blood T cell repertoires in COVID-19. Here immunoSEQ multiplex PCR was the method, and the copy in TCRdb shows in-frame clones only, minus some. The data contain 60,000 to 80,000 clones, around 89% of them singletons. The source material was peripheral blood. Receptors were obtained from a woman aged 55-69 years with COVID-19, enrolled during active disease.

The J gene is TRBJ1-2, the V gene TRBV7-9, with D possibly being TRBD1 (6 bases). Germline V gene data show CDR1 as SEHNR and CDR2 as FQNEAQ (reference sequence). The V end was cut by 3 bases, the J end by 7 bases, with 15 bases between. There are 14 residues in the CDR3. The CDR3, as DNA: TGTGCCAGCAGCTTGGGGACACCCGATATTGGCTACACCTTC. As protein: CASSLGTPDIGYTF.

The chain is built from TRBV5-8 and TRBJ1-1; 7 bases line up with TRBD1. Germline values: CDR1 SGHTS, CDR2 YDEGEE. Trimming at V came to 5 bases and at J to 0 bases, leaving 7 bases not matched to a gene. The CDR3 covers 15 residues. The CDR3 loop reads CASRNRGEVNTEAFF. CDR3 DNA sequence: TGTGCCAGCAGAAACAGGGGAGAGGTGAACACTGAAGCTTTCTTT.

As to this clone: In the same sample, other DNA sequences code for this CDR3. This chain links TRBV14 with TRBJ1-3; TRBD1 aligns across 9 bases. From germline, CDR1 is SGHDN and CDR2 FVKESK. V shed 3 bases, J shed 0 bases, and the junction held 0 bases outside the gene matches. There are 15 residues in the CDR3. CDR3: CASSQTGGSGNTIYF. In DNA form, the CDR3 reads TGTGCCAGCAGCCAGACAGGGGGCTCTGGAAACACCATATATTTT.

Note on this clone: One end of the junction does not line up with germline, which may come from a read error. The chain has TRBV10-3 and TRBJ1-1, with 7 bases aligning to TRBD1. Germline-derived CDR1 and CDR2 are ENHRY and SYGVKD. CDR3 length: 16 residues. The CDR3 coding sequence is TGTGCCATCCGTGAGAAGGGGGACAGCCTACAGGTAGAAGCTTTCTTT. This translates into CAIREKGDSLQVEAFF.

In nucleotides, the CDR3 is TGTGCCAGCAGCTCCCAGGTTGACAACTATGGCTACACCTTC. Translating it yields CASSSQVDNYGYTF. This chain joins TRBV27 and TRBJ1-2; D gene ambiguous. Germline V gives CDR1 MNHEY, CDR2 SMNVEV (reference sequence). The CDR3 is 14 residues long. V was clipped by 6 bases and J by 2 bases, with 13 bases between them.

The CDR3, as DNA: TGCGCCAGCAGCGCGGACAGCCTGAGAGGCTATGGCTACACCTTC. Translated, it gives CASSADSLRGYGYTF. This sequence joins TRBV5-1 and TRBJ1-2; a weak D match, TRBD1 (6 bases). Germline V CDR1 and CDR2: SGHRS, YFSETQ. V shed 4 bases and J shed 4 bases, with 17 bases lying between them. There are 15 residues in the CDR3.

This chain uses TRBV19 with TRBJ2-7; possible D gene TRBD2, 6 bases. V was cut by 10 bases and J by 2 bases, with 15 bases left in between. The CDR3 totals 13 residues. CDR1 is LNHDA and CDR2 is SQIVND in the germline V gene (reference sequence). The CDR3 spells CATRGLAPYEQYF. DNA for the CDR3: TGTGCCACCAGAGGCCTAGCGCCCTACGAGCAGTACTTC. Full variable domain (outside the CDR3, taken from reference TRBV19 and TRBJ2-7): DGGITQSPKYLFRKEGQNVTLSCEQNLNHDAMYWYRQDPGQGLRLIYYSQIVNDFQKGDIAEGYSVSREKKESFPLTVTSAQKNPTAFYLCATRGLAPYEQYFGPGTRLTVT.

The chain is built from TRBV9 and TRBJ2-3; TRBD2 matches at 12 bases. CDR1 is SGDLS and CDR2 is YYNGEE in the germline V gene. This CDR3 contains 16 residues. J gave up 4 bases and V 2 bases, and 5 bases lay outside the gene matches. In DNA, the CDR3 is TGTGCCAGCAGCGTCGGTCTAGCGGGGGGGGCAGATACGCAGTATTTT. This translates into CASSVGLAGGADTQYF.

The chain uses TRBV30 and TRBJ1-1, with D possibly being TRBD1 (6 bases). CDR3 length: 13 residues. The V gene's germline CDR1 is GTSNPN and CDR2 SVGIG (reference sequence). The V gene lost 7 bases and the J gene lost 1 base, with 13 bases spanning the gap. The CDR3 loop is CALIGQKNTEAFF. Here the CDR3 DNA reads TGTGCCTTGATCGGACAGAAGAACACTGAAGCTTTCTTT.

The CDR3 here is CASSVVSGTSTDTQYF. CDR3 nucleotide sequence: TGTGCCAGCAGCGTAGTTAGCGGGACTAGCACAGATACGCAGTATTTT. The rearrangement links TRBV9 to TRBJ2-3, with TRBD2 matching over 8 bases. The CDR3 has 16 residues. V lost 0 bases, J lost 0 bases, and 3 bases stayed unmatched. The V gene's germline CDR1 is SGDLS and CDR2 YYNGEE.

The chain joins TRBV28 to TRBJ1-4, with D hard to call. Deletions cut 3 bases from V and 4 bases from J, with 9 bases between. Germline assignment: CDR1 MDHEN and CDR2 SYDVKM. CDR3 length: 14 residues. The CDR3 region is CASSFWGGNEKLFF. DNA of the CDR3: TGTGCCAGCAGTTTTTGGGGAGGTAATGAAAAACTGTTTTTT. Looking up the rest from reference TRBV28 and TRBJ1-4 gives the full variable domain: DVKVTQSSRYLVKRTGEKVFLECVQDMDHENMFWYRQDPGLGLRLIYFSYDVKMKEKGDIPEGYSVSREKKERFSLILESASTNQTSMYLCASSFWGGNEKLFFGSGTQLSVL.

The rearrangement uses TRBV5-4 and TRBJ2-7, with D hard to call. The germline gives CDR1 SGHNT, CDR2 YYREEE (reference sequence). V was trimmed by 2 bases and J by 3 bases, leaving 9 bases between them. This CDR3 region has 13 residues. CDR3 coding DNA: TGTGCCAGCAGCTTACCAACTGGCTACGAGCAGTACTTC. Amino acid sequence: CASSLPTGYEQYF.

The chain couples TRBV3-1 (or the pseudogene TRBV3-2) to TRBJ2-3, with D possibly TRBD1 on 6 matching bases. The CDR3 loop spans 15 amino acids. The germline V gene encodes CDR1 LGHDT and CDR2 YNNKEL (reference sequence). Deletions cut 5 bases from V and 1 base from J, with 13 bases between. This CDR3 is CASSSPDRGTDTQYF. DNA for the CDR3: TGTGCCAGCAGCTCACCGGACAGAGGCACAGATACGCAGTATTTT.

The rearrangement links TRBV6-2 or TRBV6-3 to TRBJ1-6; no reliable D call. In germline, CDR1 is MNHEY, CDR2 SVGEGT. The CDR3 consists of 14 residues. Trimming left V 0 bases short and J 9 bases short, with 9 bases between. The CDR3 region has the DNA TGTGCCAGCAGTTACTCCGGGTTCCTTTCACCCCTCCACTTT. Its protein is CASSYSGFLSPLHF.

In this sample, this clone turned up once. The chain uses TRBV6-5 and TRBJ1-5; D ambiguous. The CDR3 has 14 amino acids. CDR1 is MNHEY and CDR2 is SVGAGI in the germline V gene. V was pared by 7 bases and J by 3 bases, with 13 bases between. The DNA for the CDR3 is TGTGCCAGCACCTATGACGGGTCCAATCAGCCCCAGCATTTT. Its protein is CASTYDGSNQPQHF.

CDR3 coding DNA: TGTGCCAGTAGAAGACGGACAGGGCAAGGGGAGACCCAGTACTTC. Encoded protein: CASRRRTGQGETQYF. The chain carries TRBV19 and TRBJ2-5; 8 bases fit TRBD1. This CDR3 contains 15 residues. V shed 6 bases and J 5 bases; nucleotides not matched to a gene: 11. The germline CDR1 and CDR2 sequences are LNHDA and SQIVND (reference sequence).

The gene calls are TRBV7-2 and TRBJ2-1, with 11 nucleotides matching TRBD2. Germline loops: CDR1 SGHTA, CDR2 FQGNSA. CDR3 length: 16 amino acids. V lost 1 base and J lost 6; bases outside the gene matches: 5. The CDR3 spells CASSLGGSGRANEQFF. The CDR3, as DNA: TGTGCCAGCAGCTTAGGTGGTAGCGGGAGGGCCAATGAGCAGTTCTTC.

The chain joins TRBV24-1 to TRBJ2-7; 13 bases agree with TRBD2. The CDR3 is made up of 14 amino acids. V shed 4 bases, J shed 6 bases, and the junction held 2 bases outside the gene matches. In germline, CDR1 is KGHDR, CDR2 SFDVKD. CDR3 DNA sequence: TGTGCCACCAGTGAGCGACTAGCGGGAGGCGAGCAGTACTTC. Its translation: CATSERLAGGEQYF.

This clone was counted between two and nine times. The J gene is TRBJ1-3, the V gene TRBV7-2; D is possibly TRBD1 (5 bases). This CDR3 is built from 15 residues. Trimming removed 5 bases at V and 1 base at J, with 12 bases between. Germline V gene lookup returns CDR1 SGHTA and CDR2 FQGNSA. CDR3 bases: TGTGCCAGCAGCCTCGGACACCAATCTGGAAACACCATATATTTT. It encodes CASSLGHQSGNTIYF.

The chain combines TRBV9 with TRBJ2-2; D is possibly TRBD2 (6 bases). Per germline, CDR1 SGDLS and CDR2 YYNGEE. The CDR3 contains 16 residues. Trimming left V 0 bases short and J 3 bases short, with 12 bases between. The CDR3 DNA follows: TGTGCCAGCAGCGTAGGGCCGGGGGTGGACACCGGGGAGCTGTTTTTT. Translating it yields CASSVGPGVDTGELFF.

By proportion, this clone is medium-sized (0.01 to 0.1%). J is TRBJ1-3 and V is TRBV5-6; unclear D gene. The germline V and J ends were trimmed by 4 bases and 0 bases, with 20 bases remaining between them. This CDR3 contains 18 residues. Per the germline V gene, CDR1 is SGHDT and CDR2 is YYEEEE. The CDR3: CASSHTLEALASGNTIYF. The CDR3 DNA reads TGTGCCAGCAGCCACACACTTGAGGCCCTAGCCTCTGGAAACACCATATATTTT.

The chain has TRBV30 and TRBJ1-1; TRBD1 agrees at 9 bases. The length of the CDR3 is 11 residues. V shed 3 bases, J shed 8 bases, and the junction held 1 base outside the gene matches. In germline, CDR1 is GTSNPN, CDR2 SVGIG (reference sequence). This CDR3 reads CAWRGTGEAFF. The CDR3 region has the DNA TGTGCCTGGAGGGGGACAGGGGAAGCTTTCTTT.

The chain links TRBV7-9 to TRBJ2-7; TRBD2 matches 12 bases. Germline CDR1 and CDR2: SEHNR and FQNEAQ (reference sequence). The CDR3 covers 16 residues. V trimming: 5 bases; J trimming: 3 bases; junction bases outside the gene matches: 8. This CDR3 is CASSPSLLAGGYEQYF. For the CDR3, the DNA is TGTGCCAGCAGCCCCTCTCTACTAGCGGGGGGCTACGAGCAGTACTTC.

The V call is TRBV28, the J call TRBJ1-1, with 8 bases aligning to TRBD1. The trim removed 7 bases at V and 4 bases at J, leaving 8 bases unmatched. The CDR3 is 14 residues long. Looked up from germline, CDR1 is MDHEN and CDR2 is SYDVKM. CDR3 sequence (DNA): TGTGCCAGCATCCCCGGCACAGGGGGCACTGAAGCTTTCTTT. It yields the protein CASIPGTGGTEAFF.

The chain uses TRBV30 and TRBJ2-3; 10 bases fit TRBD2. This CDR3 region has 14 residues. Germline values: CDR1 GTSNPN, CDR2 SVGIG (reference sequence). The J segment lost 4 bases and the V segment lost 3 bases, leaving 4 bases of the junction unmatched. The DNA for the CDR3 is TGTGCCTGGAGAAGCGGGAGGGCCGCAGATACGCAGTATTTT. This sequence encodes CAWRSGRAADTQYF.

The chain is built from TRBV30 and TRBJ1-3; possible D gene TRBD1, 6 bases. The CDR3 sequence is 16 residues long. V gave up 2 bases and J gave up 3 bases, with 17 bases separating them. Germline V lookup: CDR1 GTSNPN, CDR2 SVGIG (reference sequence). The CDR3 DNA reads TGTGCCTGGAGTCCCCTCATGACAGGAGTTGGAAACACCATATATTTT. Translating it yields CAWSPLMTGVGNTIYF.

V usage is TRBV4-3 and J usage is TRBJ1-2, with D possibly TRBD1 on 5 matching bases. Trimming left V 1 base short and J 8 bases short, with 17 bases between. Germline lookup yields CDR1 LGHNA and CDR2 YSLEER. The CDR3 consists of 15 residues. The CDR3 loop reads CASSQVFVGAEGYTF. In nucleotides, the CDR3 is TGCGCCAGCAGCCAAGTCTTTGTAGGGGCAGAGGGCTACACCTTC.

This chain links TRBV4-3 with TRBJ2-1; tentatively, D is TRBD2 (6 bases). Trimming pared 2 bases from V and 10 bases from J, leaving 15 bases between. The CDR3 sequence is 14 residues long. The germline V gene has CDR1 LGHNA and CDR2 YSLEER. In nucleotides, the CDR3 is TGCGCCAGCAGCCAACTATGGCCAGGAGGGGAGCAGTTCTTC. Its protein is CASSQLWPGGEQFF.